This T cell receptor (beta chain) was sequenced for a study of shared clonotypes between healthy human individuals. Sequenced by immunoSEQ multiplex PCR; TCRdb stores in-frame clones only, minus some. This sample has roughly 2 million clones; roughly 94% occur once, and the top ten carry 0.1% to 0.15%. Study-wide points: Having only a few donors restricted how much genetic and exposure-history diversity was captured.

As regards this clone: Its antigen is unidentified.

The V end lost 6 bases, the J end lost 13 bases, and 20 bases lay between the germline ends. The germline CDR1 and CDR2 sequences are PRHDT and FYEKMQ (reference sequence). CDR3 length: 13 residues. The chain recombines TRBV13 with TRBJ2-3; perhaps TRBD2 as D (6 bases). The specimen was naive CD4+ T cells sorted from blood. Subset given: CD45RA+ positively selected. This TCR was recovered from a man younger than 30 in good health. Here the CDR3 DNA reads TGTGCCAGCAGTTCCGAAGGGCAAGGGAGGAAGTATTTT. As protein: CASSSEGQGRKYF. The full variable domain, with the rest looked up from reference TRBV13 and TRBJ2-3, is AAGVIQSPRHLIKEKRETATLKCYPIPRHDTVYWYQQGPGQDPQFLISFYEKMQSDKGSIPDRFSAQQFSDYHSELNMSSLELGDSALYFCASSSEGQGRKYFGPGTRLTVL.